The rows below give T cell receptor beta chains drawn from one sample of a study of T cell repertoires in cytomegalovirus infection. MiXCR, run by TCRdb on the reads, gives a single entry per CDR3 protein. The sample carries some 800,000 distinct CDR3 sequences, 32% recorded once. The antigens for these receptors are not known. The sequenced sample was cultured CD8+ T cells from PBMCs, obtained from culture after CMV antigen stimulation. All receptors derive from a human donor in good health (CMV status not recorded). Some clones in this sample may be carry-over from other donors' samples. Both conserved end residues are part of each CDR3. The order of the fields is J gene, V gene, D gene, clone size, CDR3 DNA, CDR3 protein. A D gene is named only where the DNA matches it firmly. Expanded clones get a size class; other rows say once, few or many, or leave the size out.

TRBJ1-5,TRBV7-8,TRBD1,NA,TGTGCCAGCAGCCCGTGGGACAGGCAGTATAGCAATCAGCCCCAGCATTTT,CASSPWDRQYSNQPQHF
TRBJ2-3,TRBV7-6,TRBD2,NA,TGTGCCAGCAGCTTAGATCTTCGCGGGGGGAGCACAGATACGCAGTATTTT,CASSLDLRGGSTDTQYF
TRBJ1-2,TRBV2,NA,NA,TGTGCCAGCCTTGAGGGGATCTATGGCTACACCTTC,CASLEGIYGYTF
TRBJ2-2,TRBV7-2,NA,NA,TGTGCCAGCAGCTCATTCCGTCGTAGTGGGATAGTTGACACCGGGGAGCTGTTTTTT,CASSSFRRSGIVDTGELFF
TRBJ2-3,TRBV4-1,NA,few,TGCGCCAGCAGCCAAGAAGGAGGGGGGGCAGGGGATACGCAGTATTTT,CASSQEGGGAGDTQYF
TRBJ1-6,TRBV19,TRBD1,NA,TGTGCCAGTAGGGGGGACAGGATGAATTCACCCCTCCACTTT,CASRGDRMNSPLHF
TRBJ2-2,TRBV7-6,NA,many,TGTGCCAGCAGCTTTGGGAGGGGGGAGCTGTTTTTT,CASSFGRGELFF
TRBJ2-6,TRBV6-6,NA,NA,TGTGCCAGCAGTTACCCCCCTGGGGCCAACGTCCTGACTTTC,CASSYPPGANVLTF
TRBJ2-7,TRBV5-1,TRBD1,few,TGCGCCAGCAGCGTGACAGGGGTCAACGAGCAGTACTTC,CASSVTGVNEQYF
TRBJ2-2,TRBV7-8,NA,few,TGTGCCAGCAGCTCGTTGGGAGTCGCCGGGGAGCTGTTTTTT,CASSSLGVAGELFF
TRBJ1-5,TRBV6-2/TRBV6-3,NA,NA,TGTGCCAGCAGTTACTTCGGGACATTAAACGATCAGCCCCAGCATTTT,CASSYFGTLNDQPQHF
TRBJ1-2,TRBV25-1,NA,once,TGTGCCAGCAGTGTGGGGGATCTGGACTACACCTTC,CASSVGDLDYTF
TRBJ2-1,TRBV19,TRBD2,NA,TGTGCCAGTAGGGTGACTAGCGGTGCCTACAATGAGCAGTTCTTC,CASRVTSGAYNEQFF
TRBJ2-1,TRBV27,TRBD2,NA,TGTGCCAGCAGTTTAGGGGCTAGCGGGCAGAGCTCCTACAATGAGCAGTTCTTC,CASSLGASGQSSYNEQFF
TRBJ1-5,TRBV2,NA,NA,TGTGCCAGCAGTGAAGTTTTCTTCGGGACCTACAATCAGCCCCAGCATTTT,CASSEVFFGTYNQPQHF
TRBJ1-5,TRBV7-9,NA,few,TGTGCCAGCAGCTTAGGAGGGACGGAGCCCCAGCATTTT,CASSLGGTEPQHF
TRBJ1-2,TRBV6-5,NA,few,TGTGCCAGCAGTTACTCGGACATCGGTGACTATGGCTACACCTTC,CASSYSDIGDYGYTF
TRBJ1-3,TRBV27,NA,NA,NA,CANSLSFGAGDTIYF
TRBJ1-5,TRBV12-3/TRBV12-4,TRBD1,NA,TGTGCCAGCAGTTTATCACAGGGGCCAACCCAGCCCCAGCATTTT,CASSLSQGPTQPQHF
TRBJ1-1,TRBV12-3/TRBV12-4,NA,few,TGTGCCAGCAGATACACAGCGAACACTGAAGCTTTCTTT,CASRYTANTEAFF
TRBJ1-1,TRBV27,TRBD1,many,TGTGCCAGCAGTCCCCGGGACAGGGGACCTGAAGCTTTCTTT,CASSPRDRGPEAFF
TRBJ2-1,TRBV27,NA,NA,TGTGCCAGCAGTCCATGGGGGGAGAATGAGCAGTTCTTC,CASSPWGENEQFF
TRBJ1-3,TRBV6-5,NA,NA,TGTGCCAGCAGTTACTTTCCCGACACCTCTGGAAACACCATATATTTT,CASSYFPDTSGNTIYF
TRBJ1-1,TRBV4-1,NA,NA,TGCGCCAGCAGCCAGGACTCTCAGGGGACATTGGCAAACACTGAAGCTTTCTTT,CASSQDSQGTLANTEAFF
TRBJ1-6,TRBV5-4,TRBD1,many,TGTGCCAGCAGCGACAGGGAGGGGAATTCACCCCTCCACTTT,CASSDREGNSPLHF
TRBJ2-7,TRBV4-1,NA,NA,TGCGCCAGCAGCCAAGATGAGTCGGGGGCAACCTACGAGCAGTACTTC,CASSQDESGATYEQYF
TRBJ2-5,TRBV3-1,NA,NA,TGTGCCAGCAGCCCTGAGGGTAAAGAGACCCAGTACTTC,CASSPEGKETQYF
TRBJ2-2,TRBV24-1,NA,once,TGTGCCACCCAGTTGCGCCAAGCCGGGGAGCTGTTTTTT,CATQLRQAGELFF
TRBJ2-3,TRBV7-2,NA,many,TGTGCCAGCGGGTGGGGTGGCACAGATACGCAGTATTTT,CASGWGGTDTQYF
TRBJ2-5,TRBV27,NA,few,TGTGCCAGCAGTTTAAGGGGGGAAGGGGGTCGGAGGGAGACCCAGTACTTC,CASSLRGEGGRRETQYF
TRBJ1-2,TRBV12-3/TRBV12-4,TRBD1,NA,TGTGCCAGCAGTCACCCCTGGGGGGGGACAGGGGAAGACTATGGCTACACCTTC,CASSHPWGGTGEDYGYTF
TRBJ1-2,TRBV27,NA,NA,TGTGCCAGCAGCCTACTCCCAAGAGATGGCTACACCTTC,CASSLLPRDGYTF
TRBJ2-1,TRBV7-9,NA,NA,TGTGCCGTTTTCCCGGGGGGCCGCTCCAACAATGAGCAGTTCTTC,CAVFPGGRSNNEQFF
TRBJ1-2,TRBV7-9,NA,few,TGTGCCAGCAGCCCGAGTGGACAGAGGGTTAACTATGGCTACACCTTC,CASSPSGQRVNYGYTF
TRBJ2-3,TRBV12-3/TRBV12-4,TRBD2,NA,TGTGCCAGCAGTCCCCCCGGACTAGCGGGGGTCACAGATACGCAGTATTTT,CASSPPGLAGVTDTQYF
TRBJ2-2,TRBV7-8,TRBD1,many,TGTGCCAGCAGCTTAGAAGGGGGCCTCCACCGGAACACCGGGGAGCTGTTTTTT,CASSLEGGLHRNTGELFF
TRBJ2-7,TRBV6-2/TRBV6-3,NA,few,TGTGCCAGCAGTTACTCCTGGGAGCAGTACTTC,CASSYSWEQYF
TRBJ2-3,TRBV7-9,TRBD2,NA,TGTGCCAGCAGCTCTCCGGGGGGGCGCACAGATACGCAGTATTTT,CASSSPGGRTDTQYF
TRBJ2-7,TRBV12-3/TRBV12-4,NA,NA,TGTGCCAGCAGAGAGGACTACTCCTACGAGCAGTACTTC,CASREDYSYEQYF
TRBJ2-2,TRBV4-3,NA,NA,TGCGCCAGCAGTGGGGGCTTGGACACCGGGGAGCTGTTTTTT,CASSGGLDTGELFF
TRBJ2-1,TRBV7-9,NA,NA,TGTGCCAGCAGCCCTCTTACAGCCCCCGCGGATGAGCAGTTCTTC,CASSPLTAPADEQFF
TRBJ1-2,TRBV15,NA,NA,TGTGCCACCCTCGGCGGCCAGGGGTCTACTTATGGCTACACCTTC,CATLGGQGSTYGYTF
TRBJ1-1,TRBV4-1,NA,few,TGCGCCAGCAGCCAAGATCCCCCAACCAGGGGTACTGAAGCTTTCTTT,CASSQDPPTRGTEAFF
TRBJ1-5,TRBV20-1,TRBD1,NA,TGCAGTGCCCCATCCCGACAGGGCGTGGATCAGCCCCAGCATTTT,CSAPSRQGVDQPQHF
TRBJ2-7,TRBV7-6,NA,few,TGTGCCAGCAGCTGGACCGCTTTGACTAGCGAGCAGTACTTC,CASSWTALTSEQYF
TRBJ2-1,TRBV6-5,TRBD1,few,TGTGCCAGCAGACGGGGACAGGGATATAGTTCCTACAATGAGCAGTTCTTC,CASRRGQGYSSYNEQFF
TRBJ2-6,TRBV6-5,TRBD1,NA,TGTGCCAGCAGTTACGGGGACAGGGGCGCATCTGGGGCCAACGTCCTGACTTTC,CASSYGDRGASGANVLTF
TRBJ1-2,TRBV6-2/TRBV6-3,NA,NA,TGTGCCAGCAGTTACTCGATTACACCCGACTATGGCTACACCTTC,CASSYSITPDYGYTF
TRBJ2-3,TRBV28,TRBD2,NA,TGTGCCTGCATGGGTCTAGCGGGGACAGATACGCAGTATTTT,CACMGLAGTDTQYF
TRBJ2-1,TRBV7-2,TRBD2,NA,TGTGCCACCACGGGGGGGGGTGGCTTCAATGAGCAGTTCTTC,CATTGGGGFNEQFF
TRBJ2-5,TRBV28,TRBD1,many,TGTGCCAGCATAGGACAGGGGAAAGAGACCCAGTACTTC,CASIGQGKETQYF
TRBJ1-2,TRBV7-2,NA,NA,TGTGCCAGCAGCTTAGAGGGCCGTCGGGACTATGGCTACACCTTC,CASSLEGRRDYGYTF